The present entry profiles one TCR beta chain with its context. The antigen is not known. This record comes from a study of T cell repertoires in cytomegalovirus infection. On the study more broadly: CMV infection and matching HLA type were both indicated by public TCR beta signatures. Study findings and constraints: The cumulative frequency of public TCR beta families identified carriers of CMV plus the relevant HLA. In two of eight donors, the top clonotype was HLA-C-restricted CMV-specific.

MiXCR was run by TCRdb on the reads, yielding one entry per CDR3 protein. The sample has around 740,000 distinct CDR3 sequences; roughly a third are singletons. V lost 2 bases to trimming and J lost 8 bases; unmatched junction nucleotides: 14. The CDR3 loop spans 18 amino acids. Germline CDR1 and CDR2: LGHNA and YNFKEQ. The chain couples TRBV4-2 to TRBJ2-7; 14 positions agree with TRBD2. The source is a human donor in good health (CMV status not recorded). Some clones in this sample may be carry-over from other donors' samples. The sample was PBMCs. The CDR3 here is CASSQNLRTSGGFGKQYF. The CDR3 coding sequence is TGTGCCAGCAGCCAAAACCTTCGGACTAGCGGGGGGTTCGGGAAGCAGTACTTC.